A selection of T cell receptor beta chains follows, all from one sample in a study of shared clonotypes between healthy human individuals. Clones were sequenced by immunoSEQ multiplex PCR, and TCRdb holds only the in-frame ones, with some missing. The table records roughly 2.4 million clones, under 97% of them present only once. Sequencing used naive CD4+ T cells sorted from blood. Receptors were obtained from a young man in good health. Each CDR3 is given with its conserved first and last residue. The D gene is left open where the match is weak. Not every row has a clone size; where given, it reads once, few, many or a size class.

CDR3 protein: CASSSGTGSKEQYF; CDR3 DNA: TGTGCCAGCAGCTCCGGGACAGGCTCTAAAGAGCAGTACTTC; CDR3 length: 14; clone size: -; D gene: TRBD1; J gene: TRBJ2-7; V gene: TRBV11-2
CDR3 protein: CASKTGVNNSPLHF; CDR3 DNA: TGTGCCAGCAAAACAGGAGTAAATAATTCACCCCTCCACTTT; CDR3 length: 14; clone size: once; D gene: -; J gene: TRBJ1-6; V gene: TRBV2
CDR3 protein: CASSQSTGLTGELFF; CDR3 DNA: TGCGCCAGCAGCCAGTCGACAGGGTTAACCGGGGAGCTGTTTTTT; CDR3 length: 15; clone size: once; D gene: TRBD1; J gene: TRBJ2-2; V gene: TRBV5-1
CDR3 protein: CASRGTGSYEQYF; CDR3 DNA: TGTGCCAGCAGGGGGACAGGGAGCTACGAGCAGTACTTC; CDR3 length: 13; clone size: -; D gene: TRBD1; J gene: TRBJ2-7; V gene: TRBV6-1
CDR3 protein: CASSSSGSRQIEQFF; CDR3 DNA: TGTGCCAGCAGCTCTAGCGGATCCCGGCAGATTGAGCAGTTCTTC; CDR3 length: 15; clone size: -; D gene: TRBD2; J gene: TRBJ2-1; V gene: TRBV5-6
CDR3 protein: CASTDYNSPLHF; CDR3 DNA: TGTGCCAGCACGGACTATAATTCACCCCTCCACTTT; CDR3 length: 12; clone size: -; D gene: -; J gene: TRBJ1-6; V gene: TRBV28
CDR3 protein: CASSVGRGETQYF; CDR3 DNA: TGTGCCAGCAGCGTAGGCAGAGGGGAGACCCAGTACTTC; CDR3 length: 13; clone size: -; D gene: -; J gene: TRBJ2-5; V gene: TRBV9
CDR3 protein: CASSRPGQANYGYTF; CDR3 DNA: TGTGCCAGCAGCAGACCGGGACAGGCGAACTATGGCTACACCTTC; CDR3 length: 15; clone size: -; D gene: TRBD1; J gene: TRBJ1-2; V gene: TRBV28
CDR3 protein: CASSQNSPLHF; CDR3 DNA: TGCGCCAGCAGCCAGAATTCACCCCTCCACTTT; CDR3 length: 11; clone size: few; D gene: -; J gene: TRBJ1-6; V gene: TRBV4-1
CDR3 protein: CASRWGVGYTF; CDR3 DNA: TGTGCCAGCAGATGGGGGGTCGGCTACACCTTC; CDR3 length: 11; clone size: -; D gene: -; J gene: TRBJ1-2; V gene: TRBV6-5
CDR3 protein: CASSKDDRGPNTGELFF; CDR3 DNA: TGTGCCAGCAGCAAAGACGACAGGGGCCCGAACACCGGGGAGCTGTTTTTT; CDR3 length: 17; clone size: -; D gene: -; J gene: TRBJ2-2; V gene: TRBV21-1
CDR3 protein: CASSEGQGGVGLTEAFF; CDR3 DNA: TGTGCCAGCAGTGAGGGGCAGGGAGGGGTTGGTTTAACTGAAGCTTTCTTT; CDR3 length: 17; clone size: -; D gene: -; J gene: TRBJ1-1; V gene: TRBV6-1
CDR3 protein: CASSPTRGVGNSPLHF; CDR3 DNA: TGTGCCAGCAGCCCAACAAGGGGTGTGGGCAATTCACCCCTCCACTTT; CDR3 length: 16; clone size: -; D gene: -; J gene: TRBJ1-6; V gene: TRBV14
CDR3 protein: CASSLASGSGNTIYF; CDR3 DNA: TGTGCCAGCAGTCTGGCCTCGGGGAGTGGAAACACCATATATTTT; CDR3 length: 15; clone size: -; D gene: -; J gene: TRBJ1-3; V gene: TRBV28
CDR3 protein: CASSLTVGQGNTIYF; CDR3 DNA: TGTGCCAGCAGTTTAACCGTGGGACAGGGCAACACCATATATTTT; CDR3 length: 15; clone size: once; D gene: TRBD1; J gene: TRBJ1-3; V gene: TRBV28
CDR3 protein: CASQTGVQPQHF; CDR3 DNA: TGTGCCAGCCAGACAGGGGTTCAGCCCCAGCATTTT; CDR3 length: 12; clone size: -; D gene: TRBD1; J gene: TRBJ1-5; V gene: TRBV19